This T cell receptor beta chain was sequenced during a study of T cells in Graves' hyperthyroidism and ophthalmopathy. In the study overall: Peripheral blood samples were taken at initial diagnosis, prior to any treatment.

Each 10 ml fresh peripheral blood draw supplied the PBMCs. Researchers amplified the TCR beta CDR3 regions from RNA transcripts. With the HTBI primer set, the TCR CDR3 went through a first round of RT-PCR. A single record per CDR3 protein comes from TCRdb applying MiXCR to the multiplex PCR reads. The profile covers 530,000 or so distinct CDR3 sequences, with roughly 17% appearing a single time and under 20% taken by the ten largest. V was clipped by 1 base and J by 4 bases; unmatched bases: 8. Germline V gene sequence: CDR1 LGHNA, CDR2 YNFKEQ. The CDR3 has 16 amino acids. The receptor was derived from a woman younger than 35 with Graves' ophthalmopathy. What was sequenced was blood. This chain joins TRBV4-2 and TRBJ2-3; TRBD2 matches 7 bases. DNA for the CDR3: TGTGCCAGCAGCCAAGTATCCGGGGGGAAATCAGATACGCAGTATTTT. Protein sequence: CASSQVSGGKSDTQYF.